This is a list of T cell receptor beta chains from one sample in a study of blood T cell repertoires in COVID-19. Libraries were prepared by immunoSEQ multiplex PCR; TCRdb keeps only in-frame clonotypes and omits some of them. Here the sample spans approximately 34,000 clones, roughly 84% being singletons. What was sequenced was peripheral blood. Every receptor here comes from a man aged 55 to 69 with active COVID-19. Both conserved end residues are part of each CDR3. D genes are given only for firm matches. Size is stated for part of the rows, as once, few or many counts, or as a class when the clone is expanded.

D gene	CDR3 length	clone size	J gene	V gene	CDR3 protein	CDR3 DNA
.	14	.	TRBJ2-1	TRBV2	CASSTTRTEGEQFF	TGTGCCAGCAGTACGACTAGAACAGAGGGTGAGCAGTTCTTC
TRBD2	12	.	TRBJ2-7	TRBV11-2	CASSFAGAEQYF	TGTGCCAGCAGCTTCGCGGGAGCCGAGCAGTACTTC
.	15	.	TRBJ1-6	TRBV6-2/TRBV6-3	CASSYDGQINSPLHF	TGTGCCAGCAGTTACGACGGACAGATTAATTCACCCCTCCACTTT
.	12	.	TRBJ1-1	TRBV30	CAWSKPTGLAFF	TGTGCCTGGAGTAAACCTACAGGGTTGGCTTTCTTT
.	15	.	TRBJ1-1	TRBV18	CASSPSIQSNTEAFF	TGTGCCAGCTCGCCCTCCATCCAGTCGAACACTGAAGCTTTCTTT
.	13	.	TRBJ1-6	TRBV7-9	CASSSQNNSPLHF	TGTGCCAGCAGCTCCCAAAATAATTCACCCCTCCACTTT
.	12	.	TRBJ1-2	TRBV11-2	CASSLVGDGYTF	TGTGCCAGCAGCTTAGTGGGCGATGGCTACACCTTC
.	17	once	TRBJ1-6	TRBV19	CASNNARRGALNSPLHF	TGTGCCAGTAACAATGCCCGGAGGGGCGCATTGAATTCACCCCTCCACTTT
TRBD1	14	.	TRBJ2-5	TRBV5-5	CASSLRGRLETQYF	TGTGCCAGCAGCTTGAGGGGGCGCCTGGAGACCCAGTACTTC
TRBD1	14	.	TRBJ1-5	TRBV18	CASSPGQGDQPQHF	TGTGCCAGCTCGCCGGGACAGGGTGATCAGCCCCAGCATTTT
.	15	.	TRBJ1-1	TRBV7-3	CASSPRGGGNTEAFF	TGTGCCAGCAGCCCCCGGGGAGGTGGGAACACTGAAGCTTTCTTT
.	16	.	TRBJ2-3	TRBV21-1	CASSNRGLASTDTQYF	TGTGCCAGCAGCAATCGAGGACTAGCGAGCACAGATACGCAGTATTTT
.	11	once	TRBJ1-4	TRBV6-6	CASLTNEKLFF	TGTGCCAGCCTAACTAATGAAAAACTGTTTTTT
TRBD2	17	.	TRBJ2-3	TRBV5-4	CASSPSSGTSGGNTQYF	TGTGCCAGCAGCCCTAGCTCCGGGACTAGCGGGGGAAATACGCAGTATTTT
TRBD1	14	.	TRBJ1-2	TRBV6-5	CASSYSDRGYGYTF	TGTGCCAGCAGTTACTCGGACAGGGGCTATGGCTACACCTTC
TRBD1	12	.	TRBJ1-6	TRBV2	CASQGQGLPLHF	TGTGCCAGCCAAGGACAGGGCTTACCCCTCCACTTT
.	15	.	TRBJ1-6	TRBV6-5	CASSSRQIYNSPLHF	TGTGCCAGCAGTAGCCGACAGATCTATAATTCACCCCTCCACTTT
.	12	.	TRBJ1-1	TRBV3-1/TRBV3-2	CASRSGYTEAFF	TGTGCCAGCAGGTCCGGGTATACTGAAGCTTTCTTT
.	21	.	TRBJ1-4	TRBV15	CATSRDSTGWKLLTGYEKLFF	TGTGCCACCAGCAGGGACAGTACGGGGTGGAAACTACTTACAGGTTATGAAAAACTGTTTTTT
.	14	.	TRBJ2-1	TRBV11-2	CASSLDLRVYEQFF	TGTGCCAGCAGCTTAGATCTCCGGGTGTATGAGCAGTTCTTC
TRBD2	17	.	TRBJ2-1	TRBV4-2	CASSQQARTSGYNEQFF	TGTGCCAGCAGCCAACAGGCTCGGACTAGCGGGTACAATGAGCAGTTCTTC
TRBD2	16	.	TRBJ2-3	TRBV6-1	CASSEGTSGGQDTQYF	TGTGCCAGCAGTGAAGGGACTAGCGGGGGGCAAGATACGCAGTATTTT
TRBD1	15	.	TRBJ2-2	TRBV29-1	CSVFGTGLNTGELFF	TGCAGCGTGTTCGGGACAGGGTTGAACACCGGGGAGCTGTTTTTT
.	16	.	TRBJ1-2	TRBV4-3	CASSLLEAGYRYGYTF	TGCGCCAGCAGCCTCCTGGAAGCGGGGTATAGGTATGGCTACACCTTC
.	18	.	TRBJ1-4	TRBV18	CASSPGPAIGAANEKLFF	TGTGCCAGCTCACCAGGACCCGCGATTGGGGCAGCTAATGAAAAACTGTTTTTT
.	14	.	TRBJ2-3	TRBV11-3	CASSPRDLTDTQYF	TGTGCCAGCAGCCCGCGGGACTTGACAGATACGCAGTATTTT
TRBD1	15	.	TRBJ1-6	TRBV5-4	CASSLGRGDNSPLHF	TGTGCCAGCAGCCTAGGCAGGGGGGATAATTCACCCCTCCACTTT
TRBD2	15	.	TRBJ2-7	TRBV7-3	CASSLTSGGADEQYF	TGTGCCAGCAGCTTGACTAGCGGGGGGGCGGACGAGCAGTACTTC
.	16	.	TRBJ2-7	TRBV21-1	CAPGQREPPSSYEQYF	TGTGCCCCGGGACAGCGGGAGCCCCCCAGCTCCTACGAGCAGTACTTC
.	12	once	TRBJ1-4	TRBV19	CASSVNNEKLFF	TGTGCCAGTAGTGTTAATAATGAAAAACTGTTTTTT
.	16	.	TRBJ1-1	TRBV14	CASSQVGGYVNTEAFF	TGTGCCAGCAGCCAAGTGGGGGGATATGTGAACACTGAAGCTTTCTTT